This TCR beta chain was found in a study of blood T cells in healthy people across ages. PBMCs were isolated at a quantity of at least 7 million per sample. V shed 0 bases and J shed 6 bases, with 14 bases lying between them. In germline, CDR1 is GTSNPN, CDR2 SVGIG (reference sequence). The CDR3 totals 15 residues. A sample-barcoded 5' primer and a J-beta primer mix were used in a second PCR of roughly 7 to 11 cycles. MiXCR, run by TCRdb on the 5' RACE reads, gives a single entry per CDR3 protein. The table shows about 780,000 distinct CDR3 sequences, with about half occurring only once. The sequence was obtained from an elderly man in good health. The specimen was blood. J is TRBJ1-4 and V is TRBV30; D remains ambiguous. CDR3 sequence (DNA): TGTGCCTGGAGTGTACAGACTCCAAGGGATGAAAAACTGTTTTTT. This encodes CAWSVQTPRDEKLFF. Based on the CDR3 plus reference TRBV30 and TRBJ1-4, the full variable domain is SQTIHQWPATLVQPVGSPLSLECTVEGTSNPNLYWYRQAAGRGLQLLFYSVGIGQISSEVPQNLSASRPQDRQFILSSKKLLLSDSGFYLCAWSVQTPRDEKLFFGSGTQLSVL.